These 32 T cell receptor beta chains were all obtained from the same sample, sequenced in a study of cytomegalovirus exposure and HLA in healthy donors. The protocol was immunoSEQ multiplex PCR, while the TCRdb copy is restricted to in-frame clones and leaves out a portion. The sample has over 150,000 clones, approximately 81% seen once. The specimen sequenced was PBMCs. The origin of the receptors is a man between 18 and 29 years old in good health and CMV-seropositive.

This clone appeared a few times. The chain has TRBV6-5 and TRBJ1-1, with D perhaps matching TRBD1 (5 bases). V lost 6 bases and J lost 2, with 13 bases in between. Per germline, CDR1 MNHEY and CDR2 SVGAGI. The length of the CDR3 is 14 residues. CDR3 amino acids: CASSPRAKNTEAFF. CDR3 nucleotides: TGTGCCAGCAGCCCCAGGGCGAAAAACACTGAAGCTTTCTTT.

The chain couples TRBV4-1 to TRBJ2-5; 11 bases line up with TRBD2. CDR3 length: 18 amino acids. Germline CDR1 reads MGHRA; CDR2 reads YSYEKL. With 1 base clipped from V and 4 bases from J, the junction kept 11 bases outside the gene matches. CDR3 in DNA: TGCGCCAGCAGCCAAGGTGCACTAGCGGGGGCCTGGGGAGAGACCCAGTACTTC. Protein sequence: CASSQGALAGAWGETQYF.

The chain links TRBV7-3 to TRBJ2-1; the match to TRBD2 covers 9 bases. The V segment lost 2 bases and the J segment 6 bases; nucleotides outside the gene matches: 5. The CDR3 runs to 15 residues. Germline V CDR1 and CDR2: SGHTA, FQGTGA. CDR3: CASSLWLAGFNEQFF. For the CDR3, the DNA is TGTGCCAGCAGCTTATGGCTAGCGGGGTTCAATGAGCAGTTCTTC.

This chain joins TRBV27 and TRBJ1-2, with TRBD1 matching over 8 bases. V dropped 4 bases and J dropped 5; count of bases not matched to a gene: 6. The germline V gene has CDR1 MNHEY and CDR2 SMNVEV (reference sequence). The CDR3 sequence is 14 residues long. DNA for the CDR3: TGTGCCAGCAGTTATTCCGGGACAGGATATGGCTACACCTTC. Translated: CASSYSGTGYGYTF.

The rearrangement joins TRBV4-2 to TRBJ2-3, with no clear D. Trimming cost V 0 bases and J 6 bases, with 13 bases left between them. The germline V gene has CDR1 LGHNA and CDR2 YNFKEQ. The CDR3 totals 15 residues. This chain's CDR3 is CASSQDSVAGDTQYF. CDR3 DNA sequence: TGTGCCAGCAGCCAAGATTCGGTCGCCGGGGATACGCAGTATTTT.

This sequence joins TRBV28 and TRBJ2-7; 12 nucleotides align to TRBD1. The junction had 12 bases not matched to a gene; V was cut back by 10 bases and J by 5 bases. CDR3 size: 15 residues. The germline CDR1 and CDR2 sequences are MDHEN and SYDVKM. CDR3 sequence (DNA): TGTGCCACCGGGACAGGGGGCGCCGAGCAGAACGAGCAGTACTTC. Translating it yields CATGTGGAEQNEQYF.

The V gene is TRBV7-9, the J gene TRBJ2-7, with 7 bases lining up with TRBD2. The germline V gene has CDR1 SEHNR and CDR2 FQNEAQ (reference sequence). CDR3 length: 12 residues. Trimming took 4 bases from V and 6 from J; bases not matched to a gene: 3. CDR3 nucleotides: TGTGCCAGCAGCTACCGGGAGGCCGAGCAGTACTTC. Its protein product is CASSYREAEQYF.

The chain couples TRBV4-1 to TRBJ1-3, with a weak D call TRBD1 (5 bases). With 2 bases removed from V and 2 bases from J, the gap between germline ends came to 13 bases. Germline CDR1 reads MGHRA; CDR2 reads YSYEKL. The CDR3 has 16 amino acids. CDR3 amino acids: CASSQPLRQPGNTIYF. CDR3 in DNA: TGCGCCAGCAGCCAACCCCTAAGACAGCCTGGAAACACCATATATTTT.

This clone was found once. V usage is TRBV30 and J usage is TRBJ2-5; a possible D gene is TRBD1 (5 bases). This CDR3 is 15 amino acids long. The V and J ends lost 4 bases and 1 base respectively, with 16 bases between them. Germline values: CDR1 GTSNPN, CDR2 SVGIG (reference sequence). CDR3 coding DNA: TGTGCCTGGAACTCAGGGTTAGCCCTCCAAGAGACCCAGTACTTC. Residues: CAWNSGLALQETQYF.

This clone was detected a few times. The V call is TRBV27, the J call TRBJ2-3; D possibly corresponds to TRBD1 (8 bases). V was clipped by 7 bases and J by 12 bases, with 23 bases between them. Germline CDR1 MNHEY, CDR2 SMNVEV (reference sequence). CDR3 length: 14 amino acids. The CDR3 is CASKTGAARGVQYF. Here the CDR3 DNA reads TGTGCCAGCAAGACAGGGGCCGCCCGGGGGGTCCAGTATTTT.

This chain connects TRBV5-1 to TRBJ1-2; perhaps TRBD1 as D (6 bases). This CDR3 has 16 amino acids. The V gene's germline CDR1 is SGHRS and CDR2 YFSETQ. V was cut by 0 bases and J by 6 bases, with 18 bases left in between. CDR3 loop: CASSLAGGRFGNGYTF. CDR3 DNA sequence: TGCGCCAGCAGCTTGGCGGGGGGCAGATTTGGAAATGGCTACACCTTC.

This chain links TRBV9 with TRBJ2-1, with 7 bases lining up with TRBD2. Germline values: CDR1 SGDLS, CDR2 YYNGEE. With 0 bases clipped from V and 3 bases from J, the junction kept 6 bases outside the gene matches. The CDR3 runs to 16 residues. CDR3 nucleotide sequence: TGTGCCAGCAGCGTAGATAGTAGCGGGTTCTACAATGAGCAGTTCTTC. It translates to CASSVDSSGFYNEQFF.

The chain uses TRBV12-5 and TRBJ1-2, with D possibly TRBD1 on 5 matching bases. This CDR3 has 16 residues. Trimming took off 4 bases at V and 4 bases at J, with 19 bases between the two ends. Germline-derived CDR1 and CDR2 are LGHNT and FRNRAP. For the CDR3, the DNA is TGTGCTAGTGGTTCCACGACAGCCCCTTCCTCCTATGGCTACACCTTC. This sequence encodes CASGSTTAPSSYGYTF.

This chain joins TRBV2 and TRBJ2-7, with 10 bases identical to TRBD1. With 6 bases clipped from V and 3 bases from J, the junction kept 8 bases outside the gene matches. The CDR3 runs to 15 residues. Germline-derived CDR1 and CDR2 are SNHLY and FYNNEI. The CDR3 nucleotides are TGTGCCAGCAGGGTACCGGGACAGGGGAACTACGAGCAGTACTTC. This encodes CASRVPGQGNYEQYF.

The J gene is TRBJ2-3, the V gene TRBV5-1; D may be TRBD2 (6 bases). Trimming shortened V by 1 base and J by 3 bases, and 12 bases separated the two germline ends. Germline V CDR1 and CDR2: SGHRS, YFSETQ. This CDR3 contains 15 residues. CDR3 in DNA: TGCGCCAGCAGCTTGAAACGAGGAGGGACAGATACGCAGTATTTT. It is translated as CASSLKRGGTDTQYF.

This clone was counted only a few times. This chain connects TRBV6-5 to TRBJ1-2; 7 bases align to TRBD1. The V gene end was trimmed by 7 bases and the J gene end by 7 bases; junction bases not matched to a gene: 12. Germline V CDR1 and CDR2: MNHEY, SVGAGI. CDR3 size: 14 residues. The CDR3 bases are TGTGCCAGCAAACAGGGGATCCCCCTCTCTGGCTACACCTTC. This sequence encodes CASKQGIPLSGYTF.

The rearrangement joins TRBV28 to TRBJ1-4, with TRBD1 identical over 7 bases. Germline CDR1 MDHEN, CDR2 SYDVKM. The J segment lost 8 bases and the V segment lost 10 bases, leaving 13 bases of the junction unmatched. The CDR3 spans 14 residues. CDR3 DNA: TGTGCCACAAGCTTGAACAGGGGTTACGAAAAACTGTTTTTT. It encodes CATSLNRGYEKLFF.

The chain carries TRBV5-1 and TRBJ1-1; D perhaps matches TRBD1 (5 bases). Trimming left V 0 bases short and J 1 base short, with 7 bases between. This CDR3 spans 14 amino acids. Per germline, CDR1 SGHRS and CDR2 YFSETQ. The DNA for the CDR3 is TGCGCCAGCAGCTTGGGGACAAAGAACACTGAAGCTTTCTTT. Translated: CASSLGTKNTEAFF.

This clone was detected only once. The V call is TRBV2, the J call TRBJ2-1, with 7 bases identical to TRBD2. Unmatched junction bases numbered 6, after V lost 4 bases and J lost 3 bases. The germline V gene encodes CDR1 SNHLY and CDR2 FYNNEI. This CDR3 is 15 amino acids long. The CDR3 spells CASSGGGLLYNEQFF. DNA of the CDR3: TGTGCCAGCAGTGGGGGGGGACTCCTCTACAATGAGCAGTTCTTC.

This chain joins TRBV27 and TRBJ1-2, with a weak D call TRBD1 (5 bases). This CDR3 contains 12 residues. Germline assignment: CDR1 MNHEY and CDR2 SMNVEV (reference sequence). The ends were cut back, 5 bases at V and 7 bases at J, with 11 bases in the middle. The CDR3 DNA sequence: TGTGCCAGCAGTCCCGGGGGGGTTGGCTACACCTTC. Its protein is CASSPGGVGYTF.

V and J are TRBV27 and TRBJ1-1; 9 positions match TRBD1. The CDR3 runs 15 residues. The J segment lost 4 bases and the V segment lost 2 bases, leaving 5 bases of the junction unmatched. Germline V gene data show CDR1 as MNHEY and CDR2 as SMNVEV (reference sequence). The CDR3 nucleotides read TGTGCCAGCAGTTTAGGGGACAGGGTTGGCACTGAAGCTTTCTTT. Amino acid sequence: CASSLGDRVGTEAFF.

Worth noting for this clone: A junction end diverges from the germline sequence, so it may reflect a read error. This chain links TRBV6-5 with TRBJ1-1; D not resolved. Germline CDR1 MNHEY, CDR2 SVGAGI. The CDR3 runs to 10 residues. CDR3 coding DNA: TGTGCCAGCAGTGAGGGCAGACCCATCTTT. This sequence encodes CASSEGRPIF.

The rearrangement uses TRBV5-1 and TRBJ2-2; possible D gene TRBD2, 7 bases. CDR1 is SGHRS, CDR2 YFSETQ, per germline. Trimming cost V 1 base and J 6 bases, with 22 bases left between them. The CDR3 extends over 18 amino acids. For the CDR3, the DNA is TGCGCCAGCAGCTTGCCACAAGGTGGGGGGGCCCTCGCCGGGGAGCTGTTTTTT. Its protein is CASSLPQGGGALAGELFF.

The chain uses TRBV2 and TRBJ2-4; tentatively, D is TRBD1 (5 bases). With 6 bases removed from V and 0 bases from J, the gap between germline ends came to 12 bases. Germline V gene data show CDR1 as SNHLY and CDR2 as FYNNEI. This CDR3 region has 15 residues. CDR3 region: CASSKGASAKNIQYF. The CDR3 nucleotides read TGTGCCAGCAGCAAAGGGGCATCAGCCAAAAACATTCAGTACTTC.

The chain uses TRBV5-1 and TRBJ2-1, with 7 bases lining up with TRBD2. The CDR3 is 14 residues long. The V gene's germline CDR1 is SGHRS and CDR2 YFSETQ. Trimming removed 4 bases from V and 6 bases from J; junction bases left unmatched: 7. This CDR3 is CASSLGLVGNEQFF. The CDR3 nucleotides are TGCGCCAGCAGCCTAGGACTAGTGGGCAATGAGCAGTTCTTC.

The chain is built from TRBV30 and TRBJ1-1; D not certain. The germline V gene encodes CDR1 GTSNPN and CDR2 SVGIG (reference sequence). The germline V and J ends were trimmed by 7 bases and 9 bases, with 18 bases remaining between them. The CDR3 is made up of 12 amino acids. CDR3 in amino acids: CASQLTEGKAFF. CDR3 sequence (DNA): TGTGCCTCCCAACTTACCGAGGGAAAAGCTTTCTTT. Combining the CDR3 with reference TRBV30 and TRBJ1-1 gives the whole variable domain SQTIHQWPATLVQPVGSPLSLECTVEGTSNPNLYWYRQAAGRGLQLLFYSVGIGQISSEVPQNLSASRPQDRQFILSSKKLLLSDSGFYLCASQLTEGKAFFGQGTRLTVV.

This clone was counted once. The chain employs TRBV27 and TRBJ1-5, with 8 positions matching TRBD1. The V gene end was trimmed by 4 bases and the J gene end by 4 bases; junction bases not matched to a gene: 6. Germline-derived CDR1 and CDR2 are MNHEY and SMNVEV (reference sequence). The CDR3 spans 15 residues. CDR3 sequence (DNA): TGTGCCAGCAGTTCCTCCAGGGGGCAAAATCAGCCCCAGCATTTT. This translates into CASSSSRGQNQPQHF.

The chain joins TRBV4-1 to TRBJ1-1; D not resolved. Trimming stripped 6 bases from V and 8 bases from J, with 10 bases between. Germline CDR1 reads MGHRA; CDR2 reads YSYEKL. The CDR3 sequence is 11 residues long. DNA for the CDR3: TGCGCCAGCAGTGTCTCAGGCGAAGCTTTCTTT. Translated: CASSVSGEAFF.

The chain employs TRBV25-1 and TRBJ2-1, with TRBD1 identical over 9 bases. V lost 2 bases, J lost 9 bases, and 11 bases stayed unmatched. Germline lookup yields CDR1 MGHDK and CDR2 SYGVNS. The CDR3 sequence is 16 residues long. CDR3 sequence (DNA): TGTGCCAGCAGTGAACCGGGACAGGGTCTAGGTGGTGAGCAGTTCTTC. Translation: CASSEPGQGLGGEQFF.

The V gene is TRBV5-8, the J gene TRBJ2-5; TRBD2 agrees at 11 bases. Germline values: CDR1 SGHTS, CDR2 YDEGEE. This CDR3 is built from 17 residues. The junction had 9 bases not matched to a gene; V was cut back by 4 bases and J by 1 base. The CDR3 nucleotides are TGTGCCAGCAGCAAATTAGCGGGAGGGCCCGCCCAAGAGACCCAGTACTTC. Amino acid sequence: CASSKLAGGPAQETQYF.

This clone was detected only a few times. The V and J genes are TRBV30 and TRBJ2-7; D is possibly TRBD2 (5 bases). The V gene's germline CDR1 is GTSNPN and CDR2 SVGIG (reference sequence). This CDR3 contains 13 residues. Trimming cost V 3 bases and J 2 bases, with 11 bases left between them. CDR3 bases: TGTGCCTGGAGCTGGAGCGGCCCCTACGAGCAGTACTTC. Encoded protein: CAWSWSGPYEQYF. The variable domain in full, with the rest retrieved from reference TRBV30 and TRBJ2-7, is SQTIHQWPATLVQPVGSPLSLECTVEGTSNPNLYWYRQAAGRGLQLLFYSVGIGQISSEVPQNLSASRPQDRQFILSSKKLLLSDSGFYLCAWSWSGPYEQYFGPGTRLTVT.

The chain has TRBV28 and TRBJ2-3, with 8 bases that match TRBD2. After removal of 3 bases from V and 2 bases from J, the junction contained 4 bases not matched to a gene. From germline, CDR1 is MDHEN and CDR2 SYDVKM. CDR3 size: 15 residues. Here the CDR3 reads CASSFASGPTDTQYF. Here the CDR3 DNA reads TGTGCCAGCAGTTTTGCTAGCGGGCCCACAGATACGCAGTATTTT.